This T cell receptor (beta chain) came from a study of PD-L1 blockade in urothelial cancer. Stated time point: peripheral blood 6 weeks after treatment start. TCRdb's table, derived via immunoSEQ multiplex PCR, lists solely in-frame clones and lacks some. Of roughly 40,000 clones detected, 75% to 95% appear once; the ten largest clones hold approximately 7.9%. The material sequenced was PBMCs, taken around atezolizumab (anti-PD-L1) treatment. The sequence was obtained from a man in his sixties or seventies with urothelial cancer.

CDR3 bases: TGTGCCAGCAGTTACTCGTATGACAGTCTAGAAGATACGCAGTATTTT. Translated, it gives CASSYSYDSLEDTQYF. The chain carries TRBV6-5 and TRBJ2-3, with a tentative D call TRBD1 (5 bases). The CDR3 has 16 residues. The V end was cut by 0 bases, the J end by 5 bases, with 15 bases between. Germline loops: CDR1 MNHEY, CDR2 SVGAGI.